Below are 9 T cell receptor beta chains sequenced from a single sample in a study of T cell responses to AZD1222 COVID-19 vaccine. Profiled with immunoSEQ multiplex PCR; TCRdb holds only in-frame clones, not every one. The sample gives about 140,000 clones, about 91% of which show up once; about 3.5% is in the top ten. The sequenced sample was peripheral blood, obtained on day 0 of AZD1222 vaccination. The receptors stem from an adult in good health.

The V call is TRBV30, the J call TRBJ2-5; TRBD2 is a possible D gene (7 bases). The V gene lost 2 bases and the J gene lost 7 bases, with 23 bases spanning the gap. In germline, CDR1 is GTSNPN, CDR2 SVGIG (reference sequence). The CDR3 is 16 amino acids. CDR3 DNA: TGTGCCTGGAGTCTAAGGGGGGGAGGCCGTGTGTGGACCCAGTACTTC. Amino acids: CAWSLRGGGRVWTQYF.

V and J are TRBV10-3 and TRBJ1-2; D gene unclear. Trimming took off 0 bases at V and 6 bases at J, with 5 bases between the two ends. This CDR3 contains 12 residues. Germline V lookup: CDR1 ENHRY, CDR2 SYGVKD. The CDR3: CAISESSDGYTF. As DNA, the CDR3 is TGTGCCATCAGTGAGTCGTCCGATGGCTACACCTTC.

This clone was seen many times. The chain recombines TRBV21-1 with TRBJ1-1. TRBV21-1 is reported as a pseudogene. The CDR3 has 12 residues. CDR3 residues: CASSNKVDLAFF. CDR3 in DNA: TGTGCCAGCAGCAATAAGGTAGATCTAGCTTTCTTT.

This clone was detected once. V usage is TRBV7-9 and J usage is TRBJ1-5; possible D gene TRBD1, 5 bases. V gave up 1 base and J gave up 6 bases, with 10 bases separating them. The germline V gene has CDR1 SEHNR and CDR2 FQNEAQ (reference sequence). The CDR3 runs 14 residues. CDR3 loop: CASSLGDGLQPQHF. Written as DNA, the CDR3 is TGTGCCAGCAGCTTAGGGGACGGGCTTCAGCCCCAGCATTTT.

The chain is built from TRBV30 and TRBJ1-2; 7 bases line up with TRBD1. The CDR3 is 13 residues long. CDR1 GTSNPN and CDR2 SVGIG come from the germline V gene (reference sequence). V lost 3 bases to trimming and J lost 5 bases; unmatched junction nucleotides: 6. DNA for the CDR3: TGTGCCTGGAGCACAGGGGCCTTTTATGGCTACACCTTC. As protein: CAWSTGAFYGYTF.

This clone occurred a few times. The chain has TRBV4-2 and TRBJ1-1; D gene unclear. The CDR3 loop spans 14 amino acids. The V gene's germline CDR1 is LGHNA and CDR2 YNFKEQ. V was clipped by 4 bases and J by 5 bases, with 14 bases between them. DNA of the CDR3: TGTGCCAGCAGCCTGGCACCTGGGGTGACTGAAGCTTTCTTT. Protein: CASSLAPGVTEAFF.

This sequence joins TRBV3-1 (or the pseudogene TRBV3-2) and TRBJ2-3; 12 bases agree with TRBD2. Trimming at V came to 1 base and at J to 6 bases, leaving 2 bases not matched to a gene. This CDR3 is 15 amino acids long. CDR1 is LGHDT, CDR2 YNNKEL, per germline (reference sequence). The CDR3 DNA is TGTGCCAGCAGCCAAGTTCTAGCGGGAGGGGATACGCAGTATTTT. This encodes CASSQVLAGGDTQYF.

V is TRBV5-1 and J is TRBJ2-3; D may match TRBD1 or TRBD2 (5 bases each). The CDR3 is 14 amino acids. V dropped 0 bases and J dropped 5 bases, with 10 bases sitting between them. Germline CDR1 reads SGHRS; CDR2 reads YFSETQ. The chain's CDR3 is CASSLEQRGDTQYF. Written as DNA, the CDR3 is TGCGCCAGCAGCTTGGAACAGAGGGGAGATACGCAGTATTTT.

The chain is built from TRBV20-1 and TRBJ1-1, with D unclear. V shed 5 bases and J shed 8 bases, with 12 bases lying between them. CDR1 is DFQATT, CDR2 SNEGSKA, per germline (reference sequence). This CDR3 has 11 residues. CDR3 coding DNA: TGCAGTGCTTACTTCGGGGAGGAAGCTTTCTTT. It yields the protein CSAYFGEEAFF.